The 11 T cell receptor beta chains below come from one sample, sequenced in a study of human T cells and chemical hapten exposure. Documented time point: patch test 1, 2 weeks after DPC sensitization. Treatment in this sample: therapeutic diphenylcyclopropenone sensitization with weekly scalp DPC. TCRdb ran MiXCR on the RACE reads and lists one entry per CDR3 protein. This repertoire shows 75,000 to 100,000 distinct CDR3 sequences, 12% found once; its top ten account for approximately 2%. This material consisted of whole blood, taken in connection with sensitization to the hapten diphenylcyclopropenone (DPC). Source of these receptors: a woman in her thirties or forties with alopecia areata. Some clones in this sample may be carry-over from other donors' samples.

The CDR3, as DNA: TGTGCCAGCAGCCTAGGACAGGGCCAAGAGACCCAGTACTTC. As protein: CASSLGQGQETQYF. This chain joins TRBV2 and TRBJ2-5; TRBD1 matches 8 bases. J gave up 1 base and V 6 bases, and 4 bases lay outside the gene matches. CDR1 is SNHLY, CDR2 FYNNEI, per germline. This CDR3 has 14 residues.

This clonotype was seen more than once but under ten times. This chain connects TRBV4-3 to TRBJ1-4, with unresolved D. The V end lost 0 bases, the J end lost 8 bases, and 22 bases lay between the germline ends. CDR1 and CDR2 (germline): LGHNA, YSLEER. This CDR3 contains 18 residues. CDR3 sequence (DNA): TGCGCCAGCAGCCAAGATAGAAAAGGTCGGCCCGCCGGGGAAAAACTGTTTTTT. The encoded protein is CASSQDRKGRPAGEKLFF.

The genes are TRBV20-1 and TRBJ2-7; 7 bases match TRBD2. CDR1 and CDR2 (germline): DFQATT, SNEGSKA (reference sequence). The CDR3 is 18 residues long. V gave up 6 bases and J gave up 3 bases; unmatched junction bases: 23. The CDR3 DNA reads as TGCAGTGCAAATCCTAGCGGCTTCGCCCTCCCTTTCGGCTACGAGCAGTACTTC. Translation: CSANPSGFALPFGYEQYF.

The gene calls are TRBV5-6 and TRBJ2-3; D remains ambiguous. CDR3 size: 12 residues. Trimming removed 2 bases from V and 3 bases from J, with 4 bases in between. Germline V gene lookup returns CDR1 SGHDT and CDR2 YYEEEE. This CDR3 is CASSFRTDTQYF. Written as DNA, the CDR3 is TGTGCCAGCAGCTTCCGAACAGATACGCAGTATTTT.

This clonotype appeared a few times. The chain is built from TRBV6-5 and TRBJ2-7; weak D call: TRBD2 (5 bases). Germline CDR1 is MNHEY and CDR2 is SVGAGI. V gave up 0 bases and J gave up 1 base, with 13 bases separating them. The CDR3 sequence is 16 residues long. This chain's CDR3 is CASSYSVGMGSYEQYF. The DNA of the CDR3 is TGTGCCAGCAGTTACTCGGTCGGGATGGGGTCCTACGAGCAGTACTTC.

This clonotype turned up a few times. This rearrangement joins TRBV28 to TRBJ2-1; 7 nucleotides agree with TRBD2. Per germline, CDR1 MDHEN and CDR2 SYDVKM. The CDR3 runs to 14 residues. Unmatched junction bases numbered 7, after V lost 2 bases and J lost 9 bases. The CDR3 protein is CASSLGGRAGEQFF. CDR3 nucleotides: TGTGCCAGCAGTTTAGGAGGGAGGGCCGGTGAGCAGTTCTTC.

This clonotype was counted between two and nine times. V is TRBV24-1 and J is TRBJ1-1; a possible D gene is TRBD1 (6 bases). The CDR3 spans 15 residues. CDR1 and CDR2 (germline): KGHDR, SFDVKD. Between the trimmed V and J ends, which lost 4 bases and 4 bases, there was a span of 15 bases. CDR3 DNA: TGTGCCACCAGTGAGGCCGGCAGGGGACCCACTGAAGCTTTCTTT. This translates into CATSEAGRGPTEAFF.

This clonotype was detected only a few times. The CDR3 reads CASSQGQGTDTQYF. The CDR3 DNA reads TGTGCCAGCAGCCAGGGCCAAGGGACAGATACGCAGTATTTT. The chain joins TRBV14 to TRBJ2-3; D unclear. The germline V and J ends were trimmed by 3 bases and 3 bases, with 10 bases remaining between them. CDR3 length equals 14 residues. Germline V gives CDR1 SGHDN, CDR2 FVKESK.

The table lists this clonotype with a few counts. This sequence joins TRBV2 and TRBJ2-3; D is uncertain. There are 11 residues in the CDR3. Germline assignment: CDR1 SNHLY and CDR2 FYNNEI. Trimming pared 6 bases from V and 6 bases from J, leaving 7 bases between. The CDR3 DNA reads TGTGCCAGCAGCACTTGGGATACGCAGTATTTT. Protein: CASSTWDTQYF.

This clonotype was recorded many times. The V call is TRBV28, the J call TRBJ1-2; 7 nucleotides line up with TRBD1. Germline CDR1 is MDHEN and CDR2 is SYDVKM. CDR3 size: 16 residues. Trimming cost V 1 base and J 3 bases; bases outside gene matches: 8. The CDR3 sequence is CASSLYPGQRYYGYTF. CDR3 DNA sequence: TGTGCCAGCAGTTTATACCCGGGACAGCGATACTATGGCTACACCTTC.

This clonotype has more than one count but fewer than ten. V usage is TRBV20-1 and J usage is TRBJ2-2; maybe TRBD1 (6 bases). Per germline, CDR1 DFQATT and CDR2 SNEGSKA (reference sequence). The CDR3 extends over 13 amino acids. V gave up 3 bases and J gave up 5 bases, with 10 bases separating them. The DNA for the CDR3 is TGCAGTGCTAGGAGACAGGCTACCGGGGAGCTGTTTTTT. This sequence encodes CSARRQATGELFF.